This is a list of T cell receptor beta chains from one sample in a study of immune heterogeneity within non-small cell lung tumors. TCRdb used MiXCR to reprocess the multiplex PCR reads, holding one entry per CDR3 protein. The table shows 1,300 or so distinct CDR3 sequences, with around 29% occurring only once. Sequencing input: lung tumor tissue. These receptors were taken from a man in his 60s with non-small cell lung cancer. Both conserved end residues are part of each CDR3. The D gene is left open where the match is weak. Part of the rows lack a size; the others show once, few, many or a class for expanded clones.

d_call	clone_size	v_call	j_call	cdr3_nt	cdr3_aa
TRBD2	medium-sized	TRBV3-1	TRBJ2-7	TGTGCCAGCAGCCAAGGCTTAGCGGGAGTCTACGAGCAGTACTTC	CASSQGLAGVYEQYF
TRBD2	NA	TRBV5-1	TRBJ2-5	TGCGCCAGCAGCAGGACTAGCGGGGGTCTAAAGGAGACCCAGTACTTC	CASSRTSGGLKETQYF
NA	medium-sized	TRBV24-1	TRBJ2-1	TGTGCCACCAGTCGTGAAGGATTTTACAATGAGCAGTTCTTC	CATSREGFYNEQFF
NA	NA	TRBV27	TRBJ1-6	TGTGCCAGCAGTTCCCTAGGACAGTACTTGAATTCACCCCTCCACTTT	CASSSLGQYLNSPLHF
NA	NA	TRBV7-9	TRBJ2-1	TGTGCCAGCAGCTTAGGGGAGGCCTACTACAATGAGCAGTTCTTC	CASSLGEAYYNEQFF
NA	NA	TRBV10-2	TRBJ1-3	TGCGCCAGCAGTAGTGGACCGCTCTCTGGAAACACCATATATTTT	CASSSGPLSGNTIYF
NA	few	TRBV7-6	TRBJ2-7	TGTGCCAGCAGCGATGACATCTACGAGCAGTACTTC	CASSDDIYEQYF
NA	NA	TRBV9	TRBJ1-6	TGTGCCAGCAGCGCGAGCCAGTCGACAGAATCACCCCTCCACTTT	CASSASQSTESPLHF
TRBD1	large	TRBV6-2/TRBV6-3	TRBJ2-3	TGTGCCAGCAGAAGACAGGGTACAGATACGCAGTATTTT	CASRRQGTDTQYF
NA	large	TRBV2	TRBJ2-5	TGTGCCAGCAGTGGTACAGGGTCGGGAGAGACCCAGTACTTC	CASSGTGSGETQYF
NA	NA	TRBV12-3/TRBV12-4	TRBJ2-5	TGTGCCAGCAGTAAACTAGGGGAGACCCAGTACTTC	CASSKLGETQYF
NA	NA	TRBV6-2/TRBV6-3	TRBJ1-2	TGTGCCAGCAGTGTTAACTACTATGGCTACACCTTC	CASSVNYYGYTF
TRBD2	large	TRBV19	TRBJ2-1	TGTGCCAGTACCCTCGACAGAGCCGGGACTAGCTCCTACAATGAGCAGTTCTTC	CASTLDRAGTSSYNEQFF
NA	NA	TRBV11-2	TRBJ2-4	TGTGCCAGCAGCTTTACCGGAGCCAAAAACATTCAGTACTTC	CASSFTGAKNIQYF
NA	few	TRBV3-1	TRBJ2-2	TGTGCCAGCAGCCACCACACTAGCGGGGAGCTGTTTTTT	CASSHHTSGELFF
NA	few	TRBV28	TRBJ1-2	TGTGCCAGCTCTAACACAGAGTACTATGGCTACACCTTC	CASSNTEYYGYTF
TRBD2	large	TRBV28	TRBJ2-7	TGTGCCAGCAGCCTACTAAACCCGGGACTAGCGGACCTCTCCTACGAGCAGTACTTC	CASSLLNPGLADLSYEQYF
TRBD2	few	TRBV4-1	TRBJ2-1	TGCGCCAGCACCAGTAGCGGGAAGACCTACAATGAGCAGTTCTTC	CASTSSGKTYNEQFF
NA	NA	TRBV20-1	TRBJ2-3	TGCAGTGCGCCTCTGCGAACTAGCACAGATACGCAGTATTTT	CSAPLRTSTDTQYF
TRBD2	NA	TRBV20-1	TRBJ2-5	TGCTCCCAGGTGGGACTAGCGGGAGATGAGACCCAGTACTTC	CSQVGLAGDETQYF
NA	medium-sized	TRBV12-3/TRBV12-4	TRBJ1-1	TGTGCCAGCAGTTCACCCTTTAACACTGAAGCTTTCTTT	CASSSPFNTEAFF
NA	few	TRBV4-1	TRBJ2-1	TGCGCCAGCAGCCAAGAGTCGCTAGACCCTACCTATGAGCAGTTCTTC	CASSQESLDPTYEQFF
TRBD2	medium-sized	TRBV29-1	TRBJ2-2	TGCAGCGTTGCCGGCGGGAGAGGTTGGACCGGGGAGCTGTTTTTT	CSVAGGRGWTGELFF
NA	NA	TRBV6-2/TRBV6-3	TRBJ2-3	TGTGCCAGCAGTTATGGTAGCCAGCCTTCGGATACGCAGTATTTT	CASSYGSQPSDTQYF
NA	NA	TRBV3-1	TRBJ2-2	TGTGCCAGCAGCCACCGCACTAGCGGGGAGCTGTTTTTT	CASSHRTSGELFF
NA	few	TRBV2	TRBJ2-3	TGTGCCAGCAGTAGGGATGGTACTACGCAGTATTTT	CASSRDGTTQYF
TRBD1	large	TRBV19	TRBJ1-5	TGTGCCAGTACCGGGACAGGGGTCGGTCAGCCCCAGCATTTT	CASTGTGVGQPQHF
NA	NA	TRBV5-4	TRBJ2-5	TGTGCCAGCAGTTCCCCGGGTGGGTTAAAGACCCAGTACTTC	CASSSPGGLKTQYF
NA	medium-sized	TRBV6-2/TRBV6-3	TRBJ2-2	TGTGCCAGCAGTTACTCTGCCGGGGAGCTGTTTTTT	CASSYSAGELFF
NA	NA	TRBV7-2	TRBJ2-7	TGTGCCAGCAGTCAAAAACGGGGGAGCTACGAGCAGTACTTC	CASSQKRGSYEQYF